The clone carrying this T cell receptor beta chain showed up just a few times. This sample was included in a study of blood T cell repertoires in COVID-19. V lost 2 bases and J lost 7, with 11 bases in between. This CDR3 has 13 residues. As processed by the authors: Nucleated cell counts were estimated from reference gene primer amplification. Libraries were prepared by immunoSEQ multiplex PCR; TCRdb keeps only in-frame clonotypes and omits some of them. The V and J calls and clone size come from that table; D and trimming were worked out from the DNA. This table has about 230,000 clones, over 80% appearing once.

This sequence was found in a woman in her 70s with active or convalescent COVID-19. Input material: peripheral blood. The chain joins TRBV12-3 or TRBV12-4 to TRBJ1-2; no reliable D call. The CDR3 DNA is TGTGCCAGCAGTTTAAGCAGGATCGGTGGCTACACCTTC. Its protein product is CASSLSRIGGYTF.